The next 27 T cell receptor beta chains were all read from a single sample in a study of shared clonotypes between healthy human individuals. Only CD45RO-negative cells positively selected for CCR7 counted as naive CD8 cells, so terminally differentiated effector memory CD45RA+ cells were excluded. This table comes from immunoSEQ multiplex PCR, and its TCRdb copy is limited to in-frame clones, with some not included. This repertoire shows hundreds of thousands of clones, about 96% found once; its top ten account for about 0.11%. Material for sequencing was naive CD8+ T cells sorted from blood. These receptors all stem from a woman aged 25 to 45 in good health.

The gene calls are TRBV28 and TRBJ1-5; 8 positions match TRBD1. V trimming: 8 bases; J trimming: 6 bases; junction bases outside the gene matches: 12. The V gene's germline CDR1 is MDHEN and CDR2 SYDVKM. The CDR3 spans 15 residues. DNA for the CDR3: TGTGCCAGCGGCTTTGACAGGGGAAGGTTTCAGCCCCAGCATTTT. Its translation is CASGFDRGRFQPQHF.

The rearrangement links TRBV27 to TRBJ2-7; 10 nucleotides agree with TRBD1. V gave up 6 bases and J gave up 3 bases; unmatched junction bases: 8. The CDR3 covers 15 residues. The germline CDR1 and CDR2 sequences are MNHEY and SMNVEV (reference sequence). The CDR3 loop reads CASSSRTGGNYEQYF. For the CDR3, the DNA is TGTGCCAGCAGCTCCCGGACAGGGGGAAACTACGAGCAGTACTTC.

V usage is TRBV2 and J usage is TRBJ2-7, with TRBD2 matching over 8 bases. The CDR3 has 14 residues. Trimming took 5 bases from V and 0 from J; bases not matched to a gene: 3. From germline, CDR1 is SNHLY and CDR2 FYNNEI. CDR3 region: CASSPGTSSYEQYF. The CDR3 nucleotides are TGTGCCAGCAGTCCCGGGACTAGCTCCTACGAGCAGTACTTC. The entire variable domain, with the rest obtained from reference TRBV2 and TRBJ2-7, is as follows: EPEVTQTPSHQVTQMGQEVILRCVPISNHLYFYWYRQILGQKVEFLVSFYNNEISEKSEIFDDQFSVERPDGSNFTLKIRSTKLEDSAMYFCASSPGTSSYEQYFGPGTRLTVT.

This sequence joins TRBV28 and TRBJ2-7; D unclear. Germline assignment: CDR1 MDHEN and CDR2 SYDVKM. The CDR3 covers 12 residues. V was trimmed by 5 bases and J by 3 bases, leaving 8 bases between them. CDR3: CASSPPSYEQYF. CDR3 nucleotides: TGTGCCAGCAGTCCGCCGAGCTACGAGCAGTACTTC.

The rearrangement links TRBV6-5 to TRBJ2-7; unclear D gene. Trimming took off 3 bases at V and 4 bases at J, with 10 bases between the two ends. Germline V gene sequence: CDR1 MNHEY, CDR2 SVGAGI. The CDR3 is made up of 13 amino acids. The CDR3 reads CASSYGSRYEQYF. CDR3 coding DNA: TGTGCCAGCAGTTATGGCAGTCGGTACGAGCAGTACTTC.

Here the CDR3 DNA reads TGTGCCAGCAGTGAGGGACTGACGAGCACAGATACGCAGTATTTT. Translated: CASSEGLTSTDTQYF. This sequence joins TRBV2 and TRBJ2-3; D is perhaps TRBD2 (6 bases). Germline lookup yields CDR1 SNHLY and CDR2 FYNNEI. Between the trimmed V and J ends, which lost 3 bases and 0 bases, there was a span of 10 bases. This CDR3 region has 15 residues.

The gene calls are TRBV27 and TRBJ2-7; 12 bases align to TRBD2. The CDR3 is 14 residues long. V lost 8 bases to trimming and J lost 2 bases; unmatched junction nucleotides: 4. The V gene's germline CDR1 is MNHEY and CDR2 SMNVEV (reference sequence). CDR3 residues: CASGLAGSPYEQYF. In DNA form, the CDR3 reads TGTGCCAGCGGACTAGCGGGATCCCCCTACGAGCAGTACTTC.

V usage is TRBV19 and J usage is TRBJ2-4, with D hard to call. There are 12 residues in the CDR3. The germline V and J ends were trimmed by 4 bases and 8 bases, with 9 bases remaining between them. Germline CDR1 reads LNHDA; CDR2 reads SQIVND (reference sequence). In nucleotides, the CDR3 is TGTGCCAGTAGTACAAGGGTAGACATTCAGTACTTC. Protein sequence: CASSTRVDIQYF.

The J gene is TRBJ1-1, the V gene TRBV4-2; no reliable D call. The CDR3 contains 13 residues. The germline CDR1 and CDR2 sequences are LGHNA and YNFKEQ. The V and J ends lost 1 base and 4 bases respectively, with 7 bases between them. CDR3 region: CASSQGGVTEAFF. CDR3 nucleotide sequence: TGTGCCAGCAGCCAAGGTGGGGTCACTGAAGCTTTCTTT.

J is TRBJ1-2 and V is TRBV9; D is perhaps TRBD1 (5 bases). This CDR3 has 13 amino acids. Trimming removed 0 bases from V and 5 bases from J, with 8 bases in between. Germline V CDR1 and CDR2: SGDLS, YYNGEE. In nucleotides, the CDR3 is TGTGCCAGCAGCGTAGTGTCAGGGTATGGCTACACCTTC. This codes for CASSVVSGYGYTF.

As DNA, the CDR3 is TGCGCCAGCAGCCACATTTACAGGCGCGGTCAGCCCCAGCATTTT. Encoded protein: CASSHIYRRGQPQHF. The chain links TRBV4-1 to TRBJ1-5; TRBD1 might be the D (5 bases). Germline CDR1 reads MGHRA; CDR2 reads YSYEKL. V was clipped by 3 bases and J by 6 bases, with 15 bases between them. This CDR3 region has 15 residues.

This clone showed up just once. J is TRBJ2-4 and V is TRBV28; 7 bases agree with TRBD2. The junction had 11 bases not matched to a gene; V was cut back by 0 bases and J by 3 bases. CDR1 and CDR2 (germline): MDHEN, SYDVKM. This CDR3 has 18 residues. CDR3 sequence (DNA): TGTGCCAGCAGTTTATGGGGACGGGAGGATGAGAGCAAAAACATTCAGTACTTC. The encoded protein is CASSLWGREDESKNIQYF.

The chain carries TRBV11-2 and TRBJ2-7; D tentatively fits TRBD1 or TRBD2 (5 bases each). The CDR3 length is 15 residues. Per germline, CDR1 SGHAT and CDR2 FQNNGV. Trimming cost V 4 bases and J 7 bases, with 20 bases left between them. CDR3 bases: TGTGCCAGCAGCTCATCGGGACGCCCCCCGGGGGAGCAGTACTTC. It yields the protein CASSSSGRPPGEQYF.

This chain uses TRBV10-2 with TRBJ2-7; D unclear. Trimming removed 5 bases from V and 2 bases from J, with 10 bases in between. CDR1 and CDR2 (germline): WSHSY, SAAADI. The CDR3 is 13 amino acids. The DNA of the CDR3 is TGCGCCAGCAGTTTGACTGGTCCCTACGAGCAGTACTTC. Translation: CASSLTGPYEQYF.

V and J are TRBV27 and TRBJ2-7; a possible D gene is TRBD1 (6 bases). This CDR3 region has 16 residues. Trimming stripped 3 bases from V and 3 bases from J, with 18 bases between. Germline V gives CDR1 MNHEY, CDR2 SMNVEV (reference sequence). The CDR3 DNA follows: TGTGCCAGCAGTTTCAGTGTCGGGACACAAAGCTACGAGCAGTACTTC. Translated, it gives CASSFSVGTQSYEQYF.

V and J are TRBV5-1 and TRBJ2-1; unclear D gene. V lost 2 bases and J 2 bases, leaving 14 bases between the germline ends. The CDR3 length is 16 residues. Per germline, CDR1 SGHRS and CDR2 YFSETQ. This CDR3 is CASSLLFLVAYNEQFF. CDR3 nucleotides: TGCGCCAGCAGCTTATTGTTTTTAGTAGCCTACAATGAGCAGTTCTTC.

The J gene is TRBJ2-2, the V gene TRBV27; tentatively, D is TRBD1 or TRBD2 (5 bases each). Deletions cut 4 bases from V and 6 bases from J, with 18 bases between. The germline gives CDR1 MNHEY, CDR2 SMNVEV (reference sequence). The length of the CDR3 is 16 residues. The CDR3 loop is CASSSFGDAHPGELFF. The CDR3 coding sequence is TGTGCCAGCAGTTCGTTCGGGGACGCACACCCCGGGGAGCTGTTTTTT.

V usage is TRBV27 and J usage is TRBJ2-1; 11 bases are a match to TRBD2. CDR1 MNHEY and CDR2 SMNVEV come from the germline V gene (reference sequence). The CDR3 contains 16 residues. Unmatched junction bases numbered 8, after V lost 4 bases and J lost 6 bases. The chain's CDR3 is CASSSHSGRAVNEQFF. The DNA of the CDR3 is TGTGCCAGCAGTTCTCATAGCGGGAGGGCGGTCAATGAGCAGTTCTTC.

The chain joins TRBV13 to TRBJ2-2, with 14 bases fitting TRBD2. Germline V lookup: CDR1 PRHDT, CDR2 FYEKMQ (reference sequence). V was clipped by 5 bases and J by 5 bases; unmatched bases: 7. CDR3 length: 17 residues. The CDR3, as DNA: TGTGCCAGCAGCGAGGGACTAGCGGGAGTGGGGACCGGGGAGCTGTTTTTT. Amino acids: CASSEGLAGVGTGELFF.

V is TRBV6-1 and J is TRBJ2-7; TRBD1 aligns across 7 bases. CDR1 is MNHNS and CDR2 is SASEGT in the germline V gene. The CDR3 contains 12 residues. Trimming cost V 6 bases and J 6 bases; bases outside gene matches: 5. The CDR3 nucleotides read TGTGCCAGCAGGATACAGGGGCGCGAGCAGTACTTC. Translating gives CASRIQGREQYF.

The chain couples TRBV19 to TRBJ1-2; 8 nucleotides line up with TRBD1. Trimming took 3 bases from V and 0 from J; bases not matched to a gene: 9. The CDR3 spans 17 residues. Germline CDR1 reads LNHDA; CDR2 reads SQIVND (reference sequence). Written as DNA, the CDR3 is TGTGCCAGTAGTATCCAACAGGGGGAGATTACTAACTATGGCTACACCTTC. This sequence encodes CASSIQQGEITNYGYTF. Together with reference TRBV19 and TRBJ1-2, the CDR3 gives the full variable domain: DGGITQSPKYLFRKEGQNVTLSCEQNLNHDAMYWYRQDPGQGLRLIYYSQIVNDFQKGDIAEGYSVSREKKESFPLTVTSAQKNPTAFYLCASSIQQGEITNYGYTFGSGTRLTVV.

The rearrangement joins TRBV27 to TRBJ2-7; D is ambiguous. The CDR3 spans 11 residues. CDR1 MNHEY and CDR2 SMNVEV come from the germline V gene (reference sequence). With 7 bases removed from V and 4 bases from J, the gap between germline ends came to 8 bases. In nucleotides, the CDR3 is TGTGCCAGCAAGAAAGGGTACGAGCAGTACTTC. Its protein product is CASKKGYEQYF.

This clone occurred once. The chain links TRBV14 to TRBJ2-7; 9 bases agree with TRBD1. The CDR3 consists of 16 residues. In germline, CDR1 is SGHDN, CDR2 FVKESK. Losses at the gene ends were 4 bases for V and 2 bases for J; bases not matched to a gene: 9. CDR3 sequence (DNA): TGTGCCAGCAGCCCGAATAAGGGACAGGGTGCCTACGAGCAGTACTTC. Its protein is CASSPNKGQGAYEQYF.

This chain uses TRBV27 with TRBJ2-7; D remains ambiguous. Per germline, CDR1 MNHEY and CDR2 SMNVEV (reference sequence). This CDR3 comprises 14 residues. Trimming removed 3 bases from V and 6 bases from J, with 15 bases in between. CDR3 sequence (DNA): TGTGCCAGCAGTTTTACCCCGATGACGGGCGAGCAGTACTTC. This gives the protein CASSFTPMTGEQYF.

The rearrangement links TRBV28 to TRBJ2-7; D gene unclear. Germline V gene data show CDR1 as MDHEN and CDR2 as SYDVKM. The CDR3 sequence is 13 residues long. Trimming removed 2 bases at V and 7 bases at J, with 12 bases between. The DNA of the CDR3 is TGTGCCAGCAGTTTAGCCCGGGTGGGGGAGCAGTACTTC. Translating gives CASSLARVGEQYF. The full variable domain, rest sourced from reference TRBV28 and TRBJ2-7, is DVKVTQSSRYLVKRTGEKVFLECVQDMDHENMFWYRQDPGLGLRLIYFSYDVKMKEKGDIPEGYSVSREKKERFSLILESASTNQTSMYLCASSLARVGEQYFGPGTRLTVT.

The rearrangement links TRBV27 to TRBJ2-7; D is possibly TRBD1 (6 bases). Trimming removed 2 bases from V and 7 bases from J, with 9 bases in between. Per the germline V gene, CDR1 is MNHEY and CDR2 is SMNVEV (reference sequence). The CDR3 extends over 12 amino acids. The CDR3 region has the DNA TGTGCCAGCAGTTTACCGGACAGAGAGCAGTACTTC. Amino acid sequence: CASSLPDREQYF.

Turning to this clone: The same CDR3 is also encoded by other DNA sequences in this sample. The gene calls are TRBV19 and TRBJ2-7, with 11 bases fitting TRBD2. V was pared by 3 bases and J by 2 bases, with 3 bases of the junction left unmatched. This CDR3 region has 15 residues. Per germline, CDR1 LNHDA and CDR2 SQIVND (reference sequence). CDR3 in DNA: TGTGCCAGTAGTATTCTAGCGGGAGGAACCTACGAGCAGTACTTC. It encodes CASSILAGGTYEQYF.